Here is one TCR beta chain with its context. These data are taken from a study of T cell changes during pregnancy in multiple sclerosis. The CDR3 sequence is 14 residues long. Per the germline V gene, CDR1 is LNHDA and CDR2 is SQIVND (reference sequence). V was clipped by 3 bases and J by 8 bases; unmatched bases: 7. Assay: immunoSEQ multiplex PCR; the TCRdb copy retains only in-frame clones and omits some. The sample yields about 40,000 clones, roughly nine tenths seen once. This specimen was peripheral blood, taken in the second trimester of pregnancy. The source is a female donor in good health, enrolled as a control in a pregnancy study. V usage is TRBV19 and J usage is TRBJ2-1; 7 nucleotides line up with TRBD2. CDR3 protein: CASSMAGVWDEQFF. In DNA form, the CDR3 reads TGTGCCAGTAGTATGGCGGGGGTCTGGGATGAGCAGTTCTTC.